This TCR beta chain is drawn from a study of cytomegalovirus exposure and HLA in healthy donors. Turning to the study itself: Ancestry clustering placed 70% to 90% of around 400 genotyped donors in the Caucasian-associated cluster.

Study conclusions and caveats: Indistinguishable V segments, including TRBV6-2 and TRBV6-3, were excluded. In a later analysis, donors in an Asian-associated ancestry cluster reportedly had fewer N-insertions in productive TCRs than the cohort mean.

Primers for the PCR totalled 60 Vbeta and 13 Jbeta. This table comes from immunoSEQ multiplex PCR, and its TCRdb copy is limited to in-frame clones, with some not included. The table records under 200,000 clones, more than 65% of them present only once. This CDR3 spans 15 amino acids. Germline-derived CDR1 and CDR2 are SGDLS and YYNGEE. Trimming cost V 7 bases and J 8 bases; bases outside gene matches: 10. As for this clone: As yet, its antigen is unknown.

The chain carries TRBV9 and TRBJ2-2; 11 nucleotides match TRBD2. The sequencing input was PBMCs. The source is a woman aged 25 to 39 in good health and CMV-seronegative. Here the CDR3 reads CASHRTSGFGGELFF. As DNA, the CDR3 is TGTGCCAGCCACAGGACTAGCGGGTTTGGGGGGGAGCTGTTTTTT.